This T cell receptor (beta chain) comes out of a study of identical twins. Findings and caveats of the study: Instead of following the same donors, the conclusions were based on cross-sectional statistical analysis. Fewer insertions marked abundant cord blood beta clonotypes; young adult naive trended weakly, memory not at all. Diverse VJ usage suggested most zero-insertion clonotypes were not invariant T cells. Out-of-frame TCR alpha sharing in monozygotic twins exceeded recombination model predictions.

This clonotype has a count of ten or more. What it binds is not known. The CDR3 has 16 residues. CDR1 ENHRY and CDR2 SYGVKD come from the germline V gene. J lost 6 bases, V lost 3 bases, and 7 bases had no gene match. In TCRdb, the 5' RACE reads were re-called with MiXCR into one record per CDR3 protein. The sample lists hundreds of thousands of distinct CDR3 sequences; roughly 6% were seen once. Specimen: naive T cells sorted from blood. The V and J genes are TRBV10-3 and TRBJ2-2; 10 nucleotides align to TRBD1. The sequence was obtained from a man aged 18 to 30 in good health. The CDR3 sequence is CAISDRQGAGSGELFF. The CDR3 region has the DNA TGTGCCATCAGTGACCGACAGGGGGCGGGCTCCGGGGAGCTGTTTTTT.